Here is one TCR beta chain with its context. All patients were mismatch repair deficient, assessed by either PCR or immunohistochemistry. V lost 2 bases, J lost 6 bases, and 13 bases lay in between. Germline CDR1 is MNHEY and CDR2 is SVGAGI. The CDR3 has 15 residues. This entry comes from a study of PD-1 blockade in mismatch repair-deficient tumors. Study overall: Patients had 12 mismatch repair-deficient cancer types, all previously treated and progressing.

The assay was immunoSEQ multiplex PCR, and TCRdb's table has in-frame clones only and misses some. The sample carries around 15,000 clones, roughly 80% recorded once. V usage is TRBV6-5 and J usage is TRBJ1-4, with D possibly TRBD1 on 6 matching bases. This sequence was found in an adult with mismatch repair-deficient cancer. Sequencing used PBMCs, obtained 4 weeks after starting pembrolizumab. CDR3 DNA: TGTGCCAGCAGTTACATCGGGGGGCTTGATGAAAAACTGTTTTTT. The encoded protein is CASSYIGGLDEKLFF.